The 7 T cell receptor beta chains reported below all come from one sample, sequenced in a study of CXCR3-negative and CXCR3-positive naive CD8 T cells. With UMI labels, 5' RACE was used to prepare the TRB cDNA libraries. TCRdb reprocessed the 5' RACE reads, with one entry per CDR3 protein and no DNA. The table for this sample gives about 3,700 distinct CDR3 sequences. The sequenced sample consisted of naive CXCR3- CD8+ T cells from blood. Subset of the sample: CD45RO-CCR7+CD27+CD95- naive CD8+ T cells lacking CXCR3 (TNR3-). The receptors come from a human donor in good health. Some clones in this sample may be carry-over from other donors' samples.

The V and J genes are TRBV29-1 and TRBJ2-2; TCRdb lists TRBD2, though no DNA is available to test this call. Germline CDR1 is SQVTM and CDR2 is ANQGSEA. The CDR3 has 13 residues. The CDR3 is CSVAPGPTGELFF.

This clonotype registers medium-sized by frequency. The chain recombines TRBV25-1 with TRBJ1-6; checking the TCRdb D call of TRBD1 is not possible without DNA. The germline V gene has CDR1 MGHDK and CDR2 SYGVNS. CDR3 length: 16 amino acids. CDR3 amino acids: CASSGGISSYNSPLHF.

The genes are TRBV29-1 and TRBJ2-2. Per the germline V gene, CDR1 is SQVTM and CDR2 is ANQGSEA. This CDR3 is 12 amino acids long. The CDR3: CSALWGTGELFF.

The V gene is TRBV5-1, the J gene TRBJ2-5; the TCRdb call, TRBD1, lacks DNA for checking. Germline assignment: CDR1 SGHRS and CDR2 YFSETQ. The CDR3 is made up of 15 amino acids. The chain's CDR3 is CASSLEGGLQETQYF. The complete variable domain, with remaining parts taken from reference TRBV5-1 and TRBJ2-5, reads KAGVTQTPRYLIKTRGQQVTLSCSPISGHRSVSWYQQTPGQGLQFLFEYFSETQRNKGNFPGRFSGRQFSNSRSEMNVSTLELGDSALYLCASSLEGGLQETQYFGPGTRLLVL.

The chain is built from TRBV5-4 and TRBJ2-1. Germline loops: CDR1 SGHNT, CDR2 YYREEE (reference sequence). This CDR3 has 12 residues. CDR3 sequence reads: CASSFSGNEQFF.

Its frequency marks this clonotype as medium-sized (0.01 to 0.1%). The chain uses TRBV29-1 and TRBJ2-2; as DNA is missing, the TRBD1 call by TCRdb cannot be tested. CDR1 SQVTM and CDR2 ANQGSEA come from the germline V gene. This CDR3 has 15 residues. CDR3 in amino acids: CSVVSGQAFPGELFF.

In terms of frequency, this clonotype is medium-sized. This chain joins TRBV11-1 and TRBJ2-1; the TRBD2 assignment by TCRdb is unverifiable without DNA. CDR1 and CDR2 from the germline V gene are SGHAT and FQDESV (reference sequence). CDR3 size: 16 residues. The CDR3 is CASSHSTSGVYNEQFF. Using reference TRBV11-1 and TRBJ2-1 for the parts outside the CDR3, the full variable domain is EAEVAQSPRYKITEKSQAVAFWCDPISGHATLYWYRQILGQGPELLVQFQDESVVDDSQLPKDRFSAERLKGVDSTLKIQPAELGDSAMYLCASSHSTSGVYNEQFFGPGTRLTVL.